The clone carrying this T cell receptor (beta chain) is termed medium-sized (0.01 to 0.1%). The CDR3 has 15 amino acids. Between the trimmed V and J ends, which lost 0 bases and 7 bases, there was a span of 11 bases. Germline V CDR1 and CDR2: SGHRS, YFSETQ. Constant-region reverse primers amplified full-length variable regions, followed by semi-nested Nested Universal Primer A PCR. TCRdb independently ran MiXCR on the 5' RACE reads; one entry per CDR3 protein. The repertoire holds 62,000 or so distinct CDR3 sequences, with roughly 30% as singletons. CD25-based Treg depletion was applied to purified naive CD4+ T cells.

V usage is TRBV5-1 and J usage is TRBJ1-6; D is perhaps TRBD1 (5 bases). The sequenced material came from tumor-infiltrating naive CD4+ T cells sorted from the breast tumor. The sample's subset: naive CD4+ T cells, CD4+CD45RA+CD25-. This TCR came from a female donor with breast cancer. Here the CDR3 DNA reads TGCGCCAGCAGCTTGGACGGGACGGCAAATTCACCCCTCCACTTT. It specifies CASSLDGTANSPLHF.